A single sample is the source of the 4 T cell receptor beta chains below, sequenced in a study of blood T cell repertoires in COVID-19. Sequencing was performed with immunoSEQ multiplex PCR; in TCRdb, only in-frame clones are kept and a portion is missing. This sample carries roughly 430,000 clones, around 90% of them seen once, and the ten largest clones take over 2%. Source material: PBMCs or T cells enriched from blood (not recorded which). The receptor set was obtained from a woman aged 40 to 55 with acute COVID-19.

The V gene is TRBV29-1, the J gene TRBJ2-1; D unresolved. The germline gives CDR1 SQVTM, CDR2 ANQGSEA. The ends were cut back, 3 bases at V and 6 bases at J, with 9 bases in the middle. There are 12 residues in the CDR3. CDR3 residues: CSVDISSNEQFF. CDR3 DNA sequence: TGCAGCGTTGATATCTCGTCCAATGAGCAGTTCTTC.

This rearrangement joins TRBV9 to TRBJ2-5, with 9 bases matching TRBD2. Germline V CDR1 and CDR2: SGDLS, YYNGEE. Losses at the gene ends were 0 bases for V and 4 bases for J; bases not matched to a gene: 1. This CDR3 region has 14 residues. CDR3 loop: CASSVDSGGETQYF. In DNA form, the CDR3 reads TGTGCCAGCAGCGTAGATAGCGGGGGAGAGACCCAGTACTTC.

The CDR3 region has the DNA TGTGCCAGCAGCCCGGGACAGTATAATTCACCCCTCCACTTT. This translates into CASSPGQYNSPLHF. V and J are TRBV7-9 and TRBJ1-6; 7 bases map to TRBD1. The V gene end was trimmed by 5 bases and the J gene end by 4 bases; junction bases not matched to a gene: 2. Germline V CDR1 and CDR2: SEHNR, FQNEAQ (reference sequence). The CDR3 loop spans 14 amino acids.

V usage is TRBV7-2 and J usage is TRBJ1-5, with D possibly being TRBD1 (5 bases). Per the germline V gene, CDR1 is SGHTA and CDR2 is FQGNSA. This CDR3 comprises 15 residues. V lost 2 bases and J 4 bases, leaving 12 bases between the germline ends. The CDR3 bases are TGTGCCAGCAGCTTAAGAGCGGGGGAAAATCAGCCCCAGCATTTT. Translated, it gives CASSLRAGENQPQHF.